Included here is one T cell receptor beta chain sequence, with context. The entry originates in a study of control samples from healthy donors and cancer patients. TCRdb's copy holds only in-frame clones and misses some; the assay was immunoSEQ multiplex PCR. Seen here are about 140,000 clones, about 90% observed once, and the top ten hold 5.5% to 9%. The CDR3 contains 12 residues. This TCR was recovered from a man aged 18 to 30 in good health. The chain combines TRBV21-1 with TRBJ1-2; TRBD1 is the table's D call, not checked against the DNA. TRBV21-1 is a known pseudogene. The specimen sequenced was blood. CDR3 coding DNA: TGTGCCAGCAGCATTAACAGGGATGGCTACACCTTC. It encodes CASSINRDGYTF.